This TCR beta chain was found in a study of T cell changes during pregnancy in multiple sclerosis. The CDR3 is 13 residues long. Measured with immunoSEQ multiplex PCR; TCRdb has only the in-frame clones, and not every one. Here the sample spans tens of thousands of clones, roughly nine tenths being singletons. The source of this sequence is a female donor in good health, enrolled as a control in a pregnancy study. The rearrangement joins TRBV21-1 to TRBJ2-1; the table gives TRBD2 as D, unverified against the DNA. TRBV21-1 is given as a pseudogene. Sequencing was performed on CD4+ T cells from peripheral blood mononuclear cells, taken in the third trimester of pregnancy. The CDR3 here is CAPVGSFYNEQFF. DNA for the CDR3: TGTGCCCCCGTGGGGAGCTTCTACAATGAGCAGTTCTTC.